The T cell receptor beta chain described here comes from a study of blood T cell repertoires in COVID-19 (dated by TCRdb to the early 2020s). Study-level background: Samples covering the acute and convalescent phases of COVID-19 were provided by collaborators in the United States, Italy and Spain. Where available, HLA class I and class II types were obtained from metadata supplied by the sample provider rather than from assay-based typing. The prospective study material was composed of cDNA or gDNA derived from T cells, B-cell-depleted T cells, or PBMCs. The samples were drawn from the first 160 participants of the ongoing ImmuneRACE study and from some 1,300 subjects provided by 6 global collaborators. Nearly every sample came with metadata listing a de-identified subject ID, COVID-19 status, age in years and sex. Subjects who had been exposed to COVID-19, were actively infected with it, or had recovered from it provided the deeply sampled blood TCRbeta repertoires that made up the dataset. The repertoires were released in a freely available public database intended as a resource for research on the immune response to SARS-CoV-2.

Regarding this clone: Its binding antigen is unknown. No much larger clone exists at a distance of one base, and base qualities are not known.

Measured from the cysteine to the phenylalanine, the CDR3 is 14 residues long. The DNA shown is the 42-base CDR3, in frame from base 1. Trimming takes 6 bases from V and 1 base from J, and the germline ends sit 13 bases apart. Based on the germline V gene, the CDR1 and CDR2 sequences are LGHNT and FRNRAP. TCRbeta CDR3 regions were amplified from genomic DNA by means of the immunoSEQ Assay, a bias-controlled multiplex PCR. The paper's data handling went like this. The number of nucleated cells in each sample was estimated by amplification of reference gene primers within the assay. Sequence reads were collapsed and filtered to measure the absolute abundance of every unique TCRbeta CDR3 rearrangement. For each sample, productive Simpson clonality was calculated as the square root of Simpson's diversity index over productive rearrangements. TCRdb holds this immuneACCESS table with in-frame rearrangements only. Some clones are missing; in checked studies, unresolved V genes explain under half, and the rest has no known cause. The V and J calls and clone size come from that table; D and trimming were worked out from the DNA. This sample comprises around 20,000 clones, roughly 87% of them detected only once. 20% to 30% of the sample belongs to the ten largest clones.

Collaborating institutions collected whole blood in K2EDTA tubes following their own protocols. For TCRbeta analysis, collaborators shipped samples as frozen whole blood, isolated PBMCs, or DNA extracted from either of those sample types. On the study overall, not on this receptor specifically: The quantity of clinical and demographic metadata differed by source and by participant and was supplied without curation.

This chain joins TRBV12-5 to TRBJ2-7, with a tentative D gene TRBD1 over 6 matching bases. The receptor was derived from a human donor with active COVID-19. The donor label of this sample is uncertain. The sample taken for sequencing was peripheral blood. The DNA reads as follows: TGTGCTAGTGGGACCGGGACACCTTCCTACGAGCAGTACTTC. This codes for CASGTGTPSYEQYF.